This T cell receptor beta chain was identified in a study of blood T cell repertoires in COVID-19. Study-wide background: The United States, Italy and Spain supplied acute and convalescent COVID-19 samples. PBMCs, B-cell-depleted T cells, or T cells were the source of the cDNA or gDNA that made up the material.

The CDR3 spans 16 residues. After removal of 2 bases from V and 7 bases from J, the junction contained 12 bases not matched to a gene. From germline, CDR1 is LNHDA and CDR2 SQIVND (reference sequence). Original processing notes: Estimated nucleated cell counts came from reference gene primer amplification. This table comes from immunoSEQ multiplex PCR, and its TCRdb copy is limited to in-frame clones, with some not included. V and J calls and clone size are given by that table; D and trimming were obtained from the DNA. The sample records more than 150,000 clones, 80% to 90% being singletons. The sequence was obtained from a man aged 55-75 years with acute or convalescent COVID-19. The sequenced sample consisted of peripheral blood. This rearrangement joins TRBV19 to TRBJ1-2, with TRBD1 identical over 8 bases. CDR3 bases: TGTGCCAGTAGTATAATTTGGGGACAGGCGGACAGTGGCTACACCTTC. It codes for CASSIIWGQADSGYTF.